This TCR beta chain was identified in a study of graft-versus-host responses after intestinal transplantation. Comment on this clone: Antigen specificity is unknown. One end of the junction fails to match germline, which may point to a read error.

Some clones are missing from TCRdb's copy, which holds only in-frame ones; the method was immunoSEQ multiplex PCR. Of 130,000 to 150,000 clones in the sample, about 90% are singletons; the top ten hold about 0.18%. Germline V gene lookup returns CDR1 SGHVS and CDR2 FQNEAQ. There are 15 residues in the CDR3. The TCR sequence derives from a human donor who received an intestinal transplant. The gene calls are TRBV7-8 and TRBJ2-1, with 9 bases matching TRBD2. The source was unstimulated CD4+ T cells sorted from spleen or lymph node cells, collected before intestinal transplant. The CDR3 DNA is TGTGCCAGCAGATTAGCGGGAGTGACATACAATGAGCAGTTCTTC. It is translated as CASRLAGVTYNEQFF.